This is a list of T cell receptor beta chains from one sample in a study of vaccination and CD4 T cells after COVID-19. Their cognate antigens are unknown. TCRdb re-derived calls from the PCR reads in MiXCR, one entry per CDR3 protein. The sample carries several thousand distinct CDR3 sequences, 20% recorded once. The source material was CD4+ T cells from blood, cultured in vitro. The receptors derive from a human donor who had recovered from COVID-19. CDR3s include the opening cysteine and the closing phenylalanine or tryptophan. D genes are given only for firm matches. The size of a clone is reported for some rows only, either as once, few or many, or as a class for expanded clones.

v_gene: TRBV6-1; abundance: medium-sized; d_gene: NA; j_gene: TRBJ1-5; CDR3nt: TGTGCCAGCAGTCCGCGGGGTAATCAGGGGCCCCAGCATTTT; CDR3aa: CASSPRGNQGPQHF
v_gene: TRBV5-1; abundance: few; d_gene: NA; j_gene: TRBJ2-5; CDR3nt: TGCGCCAGCAGCTTGAATTACGGTACCGGGGCAGAGACCCAGTACTTC; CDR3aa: CASSLNYGTGAETQYF
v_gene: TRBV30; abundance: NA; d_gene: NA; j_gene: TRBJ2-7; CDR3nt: TGTGCCTGGAGTGTGAGGAGAAACTCCTACGAGCAGTACTTC; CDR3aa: CAWSVRRNSYEQYF
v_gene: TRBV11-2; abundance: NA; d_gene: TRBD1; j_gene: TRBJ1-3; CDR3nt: TGTGCCGTGCTAGAGACAGGGTACGGAAACACCATATATTTT; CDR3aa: CAVLETGYGNTIYF
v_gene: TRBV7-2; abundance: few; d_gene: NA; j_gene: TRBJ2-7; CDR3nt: TGTGCCAGCAGCTCCGGATCCGGGCAGTACTTC; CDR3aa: CASSSGSGQYF
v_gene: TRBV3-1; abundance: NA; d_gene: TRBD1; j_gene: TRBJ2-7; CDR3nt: TGTGCCAGCGCCGGGGGACAGGGTTCCTACGAGCAGTACTTC; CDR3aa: CASAGGQGSYEQYF
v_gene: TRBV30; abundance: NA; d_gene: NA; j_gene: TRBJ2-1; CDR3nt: TGTGCCTGGAGTGGGGCCCCTCTTACAAATGAGCAGTTCTTC; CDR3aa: CAWSGAPLTNEQFF
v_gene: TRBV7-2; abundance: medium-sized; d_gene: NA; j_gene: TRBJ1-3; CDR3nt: TGTGCCAGCAGCCCTGGTCCGGGTCGGGGTGAGGGGAACACCATATATTTT; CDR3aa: CASSPGPGRGEGNTIYF
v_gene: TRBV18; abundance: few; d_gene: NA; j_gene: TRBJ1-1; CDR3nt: TGTGCCAGCTCACGTCCGGACACTGAAGCTTTCTTT; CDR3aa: CASSRPDTEAFF
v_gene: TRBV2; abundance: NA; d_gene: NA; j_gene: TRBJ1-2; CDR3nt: TGTGCCAGCACCCTAACACCCTCTCTCACCTATGGCTACACCTTC; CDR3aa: CASTLTPSLTYGYTF
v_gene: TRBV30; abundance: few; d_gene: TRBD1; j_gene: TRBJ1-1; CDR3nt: TGTGCCTGGATTAAACCGGGACAGGGTTTTTACACTGAAGCTTTCTTT; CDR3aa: CAWIKPGQGFYTEAFF
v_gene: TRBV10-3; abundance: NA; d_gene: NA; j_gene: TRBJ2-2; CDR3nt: TGTGCCATCAGTGAGAAACAGGCGAGGACCGGGGAGCTGTTTTTT; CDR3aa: CAISEKQARTGELFF
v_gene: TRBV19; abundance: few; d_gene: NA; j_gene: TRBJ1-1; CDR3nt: TGTGCCAGTAGTGGGAGGGGAGGAGGAGCTTTCTTT; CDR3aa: CASSGRGGGAFF
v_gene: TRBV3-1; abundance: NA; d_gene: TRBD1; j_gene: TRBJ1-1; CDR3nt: TGTGCCAGCAGCCAGAAGGGACAGATATTTCTGGCCTCCACTGAAGCTTTCTTT; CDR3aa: CASSQKGQIFLASTEAFF
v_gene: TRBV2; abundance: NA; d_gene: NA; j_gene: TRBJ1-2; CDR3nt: TGTGCCAGCAGTGAAGCGGGGTATGGCTACACCTTC; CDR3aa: CASSEAGYGYTF
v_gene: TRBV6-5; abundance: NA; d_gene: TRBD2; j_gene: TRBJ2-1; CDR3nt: TGTGCCAGCAGTTTCGATTCCCCCATGGGACTAGTCAATGAGCAGTTCTTC; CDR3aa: CASSFDSPMGLVNEQFF
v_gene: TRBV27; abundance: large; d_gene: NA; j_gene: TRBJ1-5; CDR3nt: TGTGCCAGCAGTTCAAAAGGGCTCAATCAGCCCCAGCATTTT; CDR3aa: CASSSKGLNQPQHF
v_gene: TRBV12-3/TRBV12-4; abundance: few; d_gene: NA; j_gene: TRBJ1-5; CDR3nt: TGTGCCAGCAGTCAAAGGGGAAGCAATCAGCCCCAGCATTTT; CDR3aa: CASSQRGSNQPQHF
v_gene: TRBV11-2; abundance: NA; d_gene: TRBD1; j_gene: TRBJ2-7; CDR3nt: TGTGCCAGCAGCACAGGACAGGGGCCCTCTTCCGAGCAGTACTTC; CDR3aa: CASSTGQGPSSEQYF
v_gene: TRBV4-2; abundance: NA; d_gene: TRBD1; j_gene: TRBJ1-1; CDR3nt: TGTGCCAGCAGCCAACGGACAGGGGATGAAGCTTTCTTT; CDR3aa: CASSQRTGDEAFF
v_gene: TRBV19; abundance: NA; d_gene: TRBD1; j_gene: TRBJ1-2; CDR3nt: TGTGCCAGTAGTCCCACAGGGGACATCTATGGCTACACCTTC; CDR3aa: CASSPTGDIYGYTF
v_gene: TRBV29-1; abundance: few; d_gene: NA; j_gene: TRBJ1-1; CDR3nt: TGCAGCGGCTACAGAGACATGAACACTGAAGCTTTCTTT; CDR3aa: CSGYRDMNTEAFF
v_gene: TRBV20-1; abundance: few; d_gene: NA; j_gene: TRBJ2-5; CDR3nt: TGCAGTGCGCCAAAAGGAGGGCCGCAAGAGACCCAGTACTTC; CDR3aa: CSAPKGGPQETQYF
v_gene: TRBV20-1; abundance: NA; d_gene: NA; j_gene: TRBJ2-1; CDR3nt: TGCAGTGGGATGGGGGGTAGCAACAATGAGCAGTTCTTC; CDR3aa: CSGMGGSNNEQFF
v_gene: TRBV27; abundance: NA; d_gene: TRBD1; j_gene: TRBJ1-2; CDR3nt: TGTGCCAGCGCCCCGGGAGGGGGCGCACGTGGCTACACCTTC; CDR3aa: CASAPGGGARGYTF
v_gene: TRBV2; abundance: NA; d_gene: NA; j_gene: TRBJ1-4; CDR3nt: TGTGCCAGCAGCTACGTTGAAAAACTGTTTTTT; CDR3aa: CASSYVEKLFF
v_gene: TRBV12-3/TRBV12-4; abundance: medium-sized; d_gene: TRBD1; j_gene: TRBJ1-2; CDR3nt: TGTGCCAGCAGTTCCCTCCTACAGGGGGGGTACTATGGCTACACCTTC; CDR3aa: CASSSLLQGGYYGYTF
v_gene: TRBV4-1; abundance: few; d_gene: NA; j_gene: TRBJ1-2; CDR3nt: TGCGCCAGCAGCGGTCCCGGGACGTCAACAAACTATGGCTACACCTTC; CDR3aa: CASSGPGTSTNYGYTF
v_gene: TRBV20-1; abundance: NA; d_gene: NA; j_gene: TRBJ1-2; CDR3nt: TGCAGTGTTCTGGGGGGCTATGGCTACACCTTC; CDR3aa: CSVLGGYGYTF
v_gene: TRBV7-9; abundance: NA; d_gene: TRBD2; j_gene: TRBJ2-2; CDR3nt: TGTGCCAGCAGCTTAGGGCTAGCGGGCCTCGGGTCCGGGGAGCTGTTTTTT; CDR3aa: CASSLGLAGLGSGELFF
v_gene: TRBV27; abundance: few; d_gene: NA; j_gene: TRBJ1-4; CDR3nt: TGTGCCAGTAGCTCCAGGGGATCTAATGAAAAACTGTTTTTT; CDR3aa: CASSSRGSNEKLFF
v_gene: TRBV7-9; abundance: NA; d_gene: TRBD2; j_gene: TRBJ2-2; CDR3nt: TGTGCCAGCACCCATATTAGCGGGGGGGCCAACGGGGAGCTGTTTTTT; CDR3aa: CASTHISGGANGELFF
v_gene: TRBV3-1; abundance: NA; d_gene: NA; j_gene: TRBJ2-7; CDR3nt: TGTGCCAGCAGCCAGTACGGGACCTACGAGCAGTACTTC; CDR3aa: CASSQYGTYEQYF
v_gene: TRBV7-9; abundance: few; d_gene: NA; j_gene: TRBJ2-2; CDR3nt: TGTGCCAGCGGTGACGGGGAGCTGTTTTTT; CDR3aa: CASGDGELFF
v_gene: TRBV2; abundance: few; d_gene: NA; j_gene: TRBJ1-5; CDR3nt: TGTGCCAGCAGTGACCCCGGTACTCGGGGGCGGGATCAGCCCCAGCATTTT; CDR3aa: CASSDPGTRGRDQPQHF
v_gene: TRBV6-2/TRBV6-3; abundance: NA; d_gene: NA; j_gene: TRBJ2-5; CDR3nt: TGTGCCAGCAGTCCTGTAGAAGAGACCCAGTACTTC; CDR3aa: CASSPVEETQYF
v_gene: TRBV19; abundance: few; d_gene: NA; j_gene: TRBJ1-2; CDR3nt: TGTGCCAGTAGTATAGATCATGCCGGGCCTCCTTCGAGAGGCTACACCTTC; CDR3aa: CASSIDHAGPPSRGYTF
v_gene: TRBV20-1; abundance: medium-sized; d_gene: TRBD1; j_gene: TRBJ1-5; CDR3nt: TGCAGTGCTAGAGGGGGACAGGGGGAAACACAGCCCCAGCATTTT; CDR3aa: CSARGGQGETQPQHF
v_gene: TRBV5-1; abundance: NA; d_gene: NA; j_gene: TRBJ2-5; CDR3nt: TGCGCCAGCAGCTTGGGGCTAGGGGGGGAAGAGACCCAGTACTTC; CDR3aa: CASSLGLGGEETQYF
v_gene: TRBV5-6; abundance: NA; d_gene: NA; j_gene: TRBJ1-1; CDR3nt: TGTGCCAGCAGACCCATTGGGGGTGACACTGAAGCTTTCTTT; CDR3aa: CASRPIGGDTEAFF
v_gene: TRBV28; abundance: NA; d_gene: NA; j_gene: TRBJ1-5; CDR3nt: TGTGCCAGCAGCTTATTCGGACAGCCCCAGCATTTT; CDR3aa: CASSLFGQPQHF
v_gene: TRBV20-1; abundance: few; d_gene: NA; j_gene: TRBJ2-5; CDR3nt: TGCAGTGCTTCGCTAGGGCTAGCCCGACAAGAGACCCAGTACTTC; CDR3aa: CSASLGLARQETQYF
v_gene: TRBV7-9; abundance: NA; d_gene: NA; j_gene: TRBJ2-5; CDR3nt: TGTGCCAGCAGCTTAAATCGGTTTGGCAGGGAAGAGACCCAGTACTTC; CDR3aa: CASSLNRFGREETQYF
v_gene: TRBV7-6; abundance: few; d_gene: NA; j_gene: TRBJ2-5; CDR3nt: TGTGCTAGCAGCTTATCGGCAGGGTCCTGGGAGACCCAGTACTTC; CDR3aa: CASSLSAGSWETQYF
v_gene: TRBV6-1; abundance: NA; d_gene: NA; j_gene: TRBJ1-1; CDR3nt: TGTGCCGCCCGCCCCCAACAGGGAGGTACTGAAGCTTTCTTT; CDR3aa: CAARPQQGGTEAFF
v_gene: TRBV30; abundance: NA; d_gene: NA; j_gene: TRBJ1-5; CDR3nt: TGTGCCTGGAGTATCGGTGAAAGCAATCAGCCCCAGCATTTT; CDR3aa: CAWSIGESNQPQHF
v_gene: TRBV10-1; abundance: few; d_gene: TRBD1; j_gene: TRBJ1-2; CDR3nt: TGCGCCAGCAGTGAGGACAGGGATTCCTATGGCTACACCTTC; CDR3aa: CASSEDRDSYGYTF
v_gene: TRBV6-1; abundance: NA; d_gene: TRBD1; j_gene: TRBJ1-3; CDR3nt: TGTGCCAGCAGATCGGGACAGACTGGAAACACCATATATTTT; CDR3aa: CASRSGQTGNTIYF
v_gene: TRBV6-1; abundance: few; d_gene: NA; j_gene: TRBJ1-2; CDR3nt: TGTGCCAGCAGCCTCGGCCGTAAAGGCGGCTATGGCTACACCTTC; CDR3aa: CASSLGRKGGYGYTF
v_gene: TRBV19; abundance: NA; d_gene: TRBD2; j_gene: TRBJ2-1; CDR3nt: TGTGCCAGTAGTATTTCTGGACTAGCGAAATACAATGAGCAGTTCTTC; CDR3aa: CASSISGLAKYNEQFF